This T cell receptor beta chain appears in the sequencing data of a study of neurological immune-mediated disorders. MiXCR, run by TCRdb on the 5' RACE reads, gives a single entry per CDR3 protein. The table shows about 74,000 distinct CDR3 sequences, with around 5.2% occurring only once. The V gene's germline CDR1 is SGHRS and CDR2 YFSETQ. Trimming stripped 5 bases from V and 3 bases from J, with 5 bases between. The CDR3 is made up of 11 amino acids. This TCR derives from a man younger than 35 with multiple sclerosis. This chain joins TRBV5-1 and TRBJ1-1; D remains ambiguous. Specimen: PBMCs. The CDR3 is CASRLDTEAFF. CDR3 nucleotide sequence: TGCGCCAGCAGATTAGACACTGAAGCTTTCTTT. Combining the CDR3 with reference TRBV5-1 and TRBJ1-1 gives the whole variable domain KAGVTQTPRYLIKTRGQQVTLSCSPISGHRSVSWYQQTPGQGLQFLFEYFSETQRNKGNFPGRFSGRQFSNSRSEMNVSTLELGDSALYLCASRLDTEAFFGQGTRLTVV.